The rows below give T cell receptor beta chains drawn from one sample of a study of post-analysis software for immune sequencing data. Each CDR3 protein is one row after TCRdb ran MiXCR on the PCR reads. The data contain about 170,000 distinct CDR3 sequences, over 25% of them singletons. The sample consisted of blood. The receptors were sampled from a girl under 18 with multiple sclerosis. The CDR3 runs from the conserved cysteine through the conserved F or W. D genes are given only for firm matches. A row's size may be missing; if present it is once, few, many or a size class.

size	D	length	V	J	DNA	CDR3
.	.	15	TRBV29-1	TRBJ1-1	TGCAGCGTTGATGTGGGGGGCCTCGGTAGCACTGAAGCTTTCTTT	CSVDVGGLGSTEAFF
.	.	13	TRBV27	TRBJ2-1	TGTGCCAGCGCATCCAGAAGACAAGAGACCCAGTTCTTC	CASASRRQETQFF
few	TRBD1	15	TRBV27	TRBJ1-5	TGTGCCAGCAGTTTATCAACAGGGGGCAATCAGCCCCAGCATTTT	CASSLSTGGNQPQHF
many	TRBD1	12	TRBV2	TRBJ2-5	TGTGCCGCCAACAGGGGGCAGGAGACCCAGTACTTC	CAANRGQETQYF
many	.	14	TRBV7-8	TRBJ2-7	TGTGCCAGCAGCCGAGATGGACAGACCTACGAGCAGTACTTC	CASSRDGQTYEQYF
.	.	14	TRBV5-6	TRBJ2-7	TGTGCCAGCAGTAGGGGTGCGTCCCTGCACGAGCAGTACTTC	CASSRGASLHEQYF
.	TRBD2	14	TRBV2	TRBJ2-7	TGTGCCAGTTCACTAGCGGGGCCATCCTACGAGCAGTACTTC	CASSLAGPSYEQYF
few	.	15	TRBV27	TRBJ1-1	TGTGCCAGCAGTTTAAAAAAAGGTAGGAACACTGAAGCTTTCTTT	CASSLKKGRNTEAFF
few	TRBD1	14	TRBV29-1	TRBJ2-2	TGCAGCGTTGAAGAAGGGACAGTTGGCGGGGAGCTGTTTTTT	CSVEEGTVGGELFF
few	.	16	TRBV5-1	TRBJ2-6	TGCGCCAGCAGCTTGACAGGGGAGGCGGGGGCCAACGTCCTGACTTTC	CASSLTGEAGANVLTF
many	.	15	TRBV7-2	TRBJ2-5	TGTGCCAGCAGCTCCGATTCACAGCCCTGGGAGACCCAGTACTTC	CASSSDSQPWETQYF
many	.	11	TRBV12-3/TRBV12-4	TRBJ2-7	TGTGCCAGCAGTTTAAGGAACGAGCAGTACTTC	CASSLRNEQYF
many	.	16	TRBV10-1	TRBJ2-3	TGCGCCAGCAGTGATGGGCGGAACCCAGGCACAGATACGCAGTATTTT	CASSDGRNPGTDTQYF
many	.	12	TRBV5-6	TRBJ2-3	TGTGCCAGCAGCGCCGTTAACTCGGTGCAGTATTTT	CASSAVNSVQYF
.	.	15	TRBV15	TRBJ1-4	TGTGCCACCAGCGGGGCATCTAGTAAAAATGAAAAACTGTTTTTT	CATSGASSKNEKLFF
many	.	13	TRBV20-1	TRBJ1-2	TGCAGTGCTCCCCGAGGAGGGGCCTATGGCTACACCTTC	CSAPRGGAYGYTF
few	TRBD2	15	TRBV12-3/TRBV12-4	TRBJ2-3	TGTGCCAGCAGTCTTAGCGGGAGGGCCGGGGGTACGCAGTATTTT	CASSLSGRAGGTQYF
few	.	13	TRBV11-2	TRBJ2-7	TGTGCCAGCAGCTCCCCCCGAAGCGGAGAGCAGTACTTC	CASSSPRSGEQYF
.	.	14	TRBV6-1	TRBJ2-1	TGTGCCAGCAGTGAACGGGCAGGGTTGCATGAGCAGTTCTTC	CASSERAGLHEQFF
many	.	17	TRBV19	TRBJ2-3	TGTGCCAGTAGTATGCCGGGACTCGGGCTCCCCACAGATACGCAGTATTTT	CASSMPGLGLPTDTQYF
.	.	13	TRBV29-1	TRBJ2-6	TGCAGCGTTGTGCGCTCTGGGGCCAACGTCCTGACTTTC	CSVVRSGANVLTF
few	.	15	TRBV5-1	TRBJ2-1	TGCGCCAGCAGCTTGAGTTCCCAGGGTTACAATGAGCAGTTCTTC	CASSLSSQGYNEQFF
.	TRBD2	17	TRBV6-1	TRBJ2-7	TGTGCCTGCAGTCGGACTAGCGGGAGAGGTGGGGCCTACGAGCAGTACTTC	CACSRTSGRGGAYEQYF
.	.	14	TRBV2	TRBJ1-5	TGTGCCAGCAGGGGCCGGGCCCAGAGTCAGCCCCAGCATTTT	CASRGRAQSQPQHF
.	.	11	TRBV6-6	TRBJ2-4	TGCGCCAGCAGTTGCCAGGGCGTCCAGTACTTC	CASSCQGVQYF
many	TRBD2	15	TRBV6-5	TRBJ2-1	TGTGCCAGCAGTTACAGGACTAGCGGGAGGAATGAGCAGTTCTTC	CASSYRTSGRNEQFF
.	TRBD2	14	TRBV7-3	TRBJ2-7	TGTGCCAGCAGCTTAATGGGCGGGGGCTACGAGCAGTACTTC	CASSLMGGGYEQYF
many	.	15	TRBV4-1	TRBJ2-7	TGCGCCAGCAGCCCCGTTGACGGGACGCCCGTCGAGCAGTACTTC	CASSPVDGTPVEQYF